Listed here are 16 T cell receptor beta chains from one sample, sequenced in a study of spatial heterogeneity in lung cancer. TCRdb analysed the 5' RACE reads with MiXCR anew, one entry per CDR3 protein. This sample carries about 48,000 distinct CDR3 sequences, roughly 5.7% of them seen once, and the ten largest clones take more than 9.5%. Time point meaning: sample taken at primary tumor resection. The sample was PBMCs, taken at surgery. The receptors shown here come from a male donor with early-stage non-small cell lung cancer.

This clonotype was detected many times. The V and J genes are TRBV6-5 and TRBJ2-6; 10 positions agree with TRBD2. Per germline, CDR1 MNHEY and CDR2 SVGAGI. Trimming cost V 5 bases and J 4 bases; bases outside gene matches: 2. CDR3 length: 15 amino acids. CDR3: CASSLAGEGANVLTF. The CDR3 DNA reads as TGTGCCAGCAGTCTAGCGGGAGAGGGGGCCAACGTCCTGACTTTC.

This clonotype was observed at least ten times. V gene TRBV4-1 combines with J gene TRBJ2-7; 13 nucleotides agree with TRBD2. V lost 1 base to trimming and J lost 4 bases; unmatched junction nucleotides: 1. The germline CDR1 and CDR2 sequences are MGHRA and YSYEKL. CDR3 length equals 15 residues. CDR3 nucleotides: TGCGCCAGCAGCCAAGGACTAGCGGGAGGATACGAGCAGTACTTC. It translates to CASSQGLAGGYEQYF.

The chain uses TRBV5-1 and TRBJ2-3, with D maybe TRBD1 (5 bases). The CDR3 is 15 amino acids. The germline CDR1 and CDR2 sequences are SGHRS and YFSETQ. The germline V and J ends were trimmed by 3 bases and 1 base, with 12 bases remaining between them. Here the CDR3 reads CASSYRQAGTDTQYF. Written as DNA, the CDR3 is TGCGCCAGCAGCTACAGGCAGGCGGGCACAGATACGCAGTATTTT.

This clonotype was recorded many times. The J gene is TRBJ2-2, the V gene TRBV20-1; TRBD2 aligns across 9 bases. Trimming took 4 bases from V and 7 from J; bases not matched to a gene: 7. From germline, CDR1 is DFQATT and CDR2 SNEGSKA (reference sequence). The CDR3 length is 14 residues. The CDR3 nucleotides are TGCAGTGCTATGTCTAGCGGGATTTACGGGGAGCTGTTTTTT. Its protein is CSAMSSGIYGELFF.

This clonotype came up many times. The V and J genes are TRBV7-8 and TRBJ1-2; TRBD1 might be the D (5 bases). There are 13 residues in the CDR3. Looked up from germline, CDR1 is SGHVS and CDR2 is FQNEAQ. The V and J ends lost 3 bases and 5 bases respectively, with 10 bases between them. In DNA form, the CDR3 reads TGTGCCAGCAGCTTCAGGGTTGAGTATGGCTACACCTTC. This codes for CASSFRVEYGYTF.

This clonotype was recorded many times. The chain has TRBV5-5 and TRBJ2-7; TRBD1 agrees at 7 bases. This CDR3 contains 17 residues. V shed 1 base and J 4 bases; nucleotides not matched to a gene: 14. Germline V gene lookup returns CDR1 SGHKS and CDR2 YYEKEE (reference sequence). Here the CDR3 reads CASSLTRQGLRRYEQYF. CDR3 in DNA: TGTGCCAGCAGCTTGACCAGACAGGGCCTGAGGAGGTACGAGCAGTACTTC.

This clonotype was detected ten times or more. The genes are TRBV19 and TRBJ2-3; 8 nucleotides align to TRBD2. Germline trimming cut 9 bases from V and 2 bases from J; bases unmatched to any gene: 4. CDR3 size: 13 residues. Germline V lookup: CDR1 LNHDA, CDR2 SQIVND (reference sequence). CDR3 in amino acids: CASATSDTDTQYF. DNA of the CDR3: TGTGCCAGCGCGACTAGCGACACAGATACGCAGTATTTT. The full variable domain, with the rest looked up from reference TRBV19 and TRBJ2-3, is DGGITQSPKYLFRKEGQNVTLSCEQNLNHDAMYWYRQDPGQGLRLIYYSQIVNDFQKGDIAEGYSVSREKKESFPLTVTSAQKNPTAFYLCASATSDTDTQYFGPGTRLTVL.

In its sample, this clonotype was seen many times. V and J are TRBV6-2 or TRBV6-3 and TRBJ2-7, with 10 bases that match TRBD1. The CDR3 runs to 15 residues. Germline assignment: CDR1 MNHEY and CDR2 SVGEGT. The V and J ends lost 2 bases and 2 bases, in that order; junction bases with no gene match: 3. The DNA for the CDR3 is TGTGCCAGCAGTTACGGGGACAGGGGCACCTACGAGCAGTACTTC. It yields the protein CASSYGDRGTYEQYF.

CDR3 in amino acids: CSVADGAQETQYF. The CDR3 DNA reads TGCAGCGTTGCCGACGGCGCGCAGGAGACCCAGTACTTC. J is TRBJ2-5 and V is TRBV29-1; D gene uncertain. The germline gives CDR1 SQVTM, CDR2 ANQGSEA. The CDR3 runs to 13 residues. V was pared by 4 bases and J by 5 bases, with 14 bases between.

Ten or more counts support this clonotype. V is TRBV11-3 and J is TRBJ2-1, with D perhaps matching TRBD2 (6 bases). The CDR3 runs 16 residues. The V end lost 4 bases, the J end lost 0 bases, and 13 bases lay between the germline ends. The germline V gene encodes CDR1 SGHNT and CDR2 YENEEA. The CDR3 region is CASSSRDWGSYNEQFF. The DNA for the CDR3 is TGTGCCAGCAGCTCCCGGGACTGGGGCTCCTACAATGAGCAGTTCTTC.

There are a few counts of this clonotype. The genes are TRBV28 and TRBJ1-1; 7 nucleotides align to TRBD1. The CDR3 covers 16 residues. The germline CDR1 and CDR2 sequences are MDHEN and SYDVKM. J was trimmed by 0 bases and V by 4 bases; bases with no gene match: 8. This chain's CDR3 is CASSSTLRGVNTEAFF. The CDR3, as DNA: TGTGCCAGCAGTTCCACCCTCAGGGGGGTGAACACTGAAGCTTTCTTT.

This clonotype was recorded at least ten times. The chain has TRBV11-3 and TRBJ2-7; unclear D gene. Trimming removed 3 bases from V and 0 bases from J, with 9 bases in between. The germline CDR1 and CDR2 sequences are SGHNT and YENEEA. The CDR3 loop spans 14 amino acids. CDR3: CASSFDSSSYEQYF. DNA for the CDR3: TGTGCCAGCAGCTTCGACTCCAGCTCCTACGAGCAGTACTTC.

This clonotype was detected many times. In nucleotides, the CDR3 is TGTGCCAGCAGCGTGCTAGCGGGGACTTACGCGAACACCGGGGAGCTGTTTTTT. Its protein is CASSVLAGTYANTGELFF. The V and J genes are TRBV7-9 and TRBJ2-2; 9 positions match TRBD2. Germline lookup yields CDR1 SEHNR and CDR2 FQNEAQ (reference sequence). The CDR3 covers 18 residues. Germline trimming cut 5 bases from V and 0 bases from J; bases unmatched to any gene: 10.

The table lists this clonotype with many counts. CDR3 DNA sequence: TGCAGTGCTAAAACCGGGACCCGGTACGAGCAGTACTTC. Its protein product is CSAKTGTRYEQYF. This sequence joins TRBV20-1 and TRBJ2-7; possibly TRBD1 or TRBD2 for D (5 bases each). The CDR3 length is 13 residues. The V gene lost 4 bases and the J gene lost 4 bases, with 14 bases spanning the gap. Germline V gives CDR1 DFQATT, CDR2 SNEGSKA (reference sequence).

The gene calls are TRBV6-1 and TRBJ2-1; D may be TRBD1 or TRBD2 (5 bases each). The ends were cut back, 6 bases at V and 7 bases at J, with 16 bases in the middle. Looked up from germline, CDR1 is MNHNS and CDR2 is SASEGT. There are 14 residues in the CDR3. The CDR3 DNA sequence: TGTGCCAGCAGCCTTCCGGGACGTGGAAATGAGCAGTTCTTC. Translated, it gives CASSLPGRGNEQFF.

This clonotype showed up many times. The genes are TRBV4-3 and TRBJ2-2, with D unresolved. This CDR3 comprises 18 residues. Trimming took 0 bases from V and 5 from J, leaving 19 bases between them. Germline V lookup: CDR1 LGHNA, CDR2 YSLEER. In DNA form, the CDR3 reads TGCGCCAGCAGCCAAGACCCGGGCCCTGTCGGAAGGACCGGGGAGCTGTTTTTT. This encodes CASSQDPGPVGRTGELFF.